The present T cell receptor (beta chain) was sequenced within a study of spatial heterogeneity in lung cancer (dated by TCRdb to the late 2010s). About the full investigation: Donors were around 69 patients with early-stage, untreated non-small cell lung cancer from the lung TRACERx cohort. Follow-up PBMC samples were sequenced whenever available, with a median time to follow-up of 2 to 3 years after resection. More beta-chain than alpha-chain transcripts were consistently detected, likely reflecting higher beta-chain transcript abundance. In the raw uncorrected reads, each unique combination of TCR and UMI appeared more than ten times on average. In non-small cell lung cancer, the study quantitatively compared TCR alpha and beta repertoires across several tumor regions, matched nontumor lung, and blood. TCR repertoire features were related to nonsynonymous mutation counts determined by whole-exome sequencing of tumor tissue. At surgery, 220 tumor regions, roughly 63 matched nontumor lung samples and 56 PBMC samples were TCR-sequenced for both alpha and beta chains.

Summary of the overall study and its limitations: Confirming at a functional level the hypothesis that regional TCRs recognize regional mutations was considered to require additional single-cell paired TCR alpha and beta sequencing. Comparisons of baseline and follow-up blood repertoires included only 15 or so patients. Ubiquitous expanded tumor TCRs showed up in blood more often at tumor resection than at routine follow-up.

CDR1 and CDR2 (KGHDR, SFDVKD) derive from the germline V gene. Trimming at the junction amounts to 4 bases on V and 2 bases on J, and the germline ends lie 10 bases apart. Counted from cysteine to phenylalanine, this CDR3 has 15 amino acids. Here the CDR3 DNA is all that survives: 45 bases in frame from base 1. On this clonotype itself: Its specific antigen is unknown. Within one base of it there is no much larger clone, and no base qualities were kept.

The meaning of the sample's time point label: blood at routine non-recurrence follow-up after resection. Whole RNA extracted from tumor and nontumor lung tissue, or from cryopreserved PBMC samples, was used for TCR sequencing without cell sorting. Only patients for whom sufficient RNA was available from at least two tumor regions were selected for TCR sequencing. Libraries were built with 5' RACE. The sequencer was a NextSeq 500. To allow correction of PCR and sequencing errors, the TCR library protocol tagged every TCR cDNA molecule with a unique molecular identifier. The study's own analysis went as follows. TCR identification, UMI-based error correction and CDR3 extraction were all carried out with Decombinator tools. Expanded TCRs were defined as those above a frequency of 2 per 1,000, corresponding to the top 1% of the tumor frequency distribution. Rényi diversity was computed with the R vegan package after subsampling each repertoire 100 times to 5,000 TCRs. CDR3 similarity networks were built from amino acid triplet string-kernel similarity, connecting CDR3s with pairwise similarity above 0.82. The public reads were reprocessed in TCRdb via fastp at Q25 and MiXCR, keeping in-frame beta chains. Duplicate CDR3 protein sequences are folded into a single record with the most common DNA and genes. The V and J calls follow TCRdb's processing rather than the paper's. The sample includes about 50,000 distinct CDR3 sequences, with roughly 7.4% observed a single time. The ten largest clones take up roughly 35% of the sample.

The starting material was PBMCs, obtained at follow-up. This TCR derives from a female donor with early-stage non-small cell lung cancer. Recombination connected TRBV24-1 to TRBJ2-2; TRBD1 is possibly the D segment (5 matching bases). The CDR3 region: CATSDPGQNTGELFF. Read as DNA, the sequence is TGTGCCACCAGTGACCCCGGACAAAACACCGGGGAGCTGTTTTTT.